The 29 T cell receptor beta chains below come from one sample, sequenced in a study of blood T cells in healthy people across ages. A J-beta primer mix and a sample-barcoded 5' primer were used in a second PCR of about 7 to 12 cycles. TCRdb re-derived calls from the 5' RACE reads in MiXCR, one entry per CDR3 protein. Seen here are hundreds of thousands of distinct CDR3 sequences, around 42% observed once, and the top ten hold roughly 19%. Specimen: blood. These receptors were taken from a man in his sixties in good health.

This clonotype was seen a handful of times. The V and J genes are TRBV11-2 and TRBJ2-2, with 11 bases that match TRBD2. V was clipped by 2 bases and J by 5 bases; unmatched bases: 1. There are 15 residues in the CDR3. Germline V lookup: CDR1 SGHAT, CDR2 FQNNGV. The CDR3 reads CASSLRTSGTGELFF. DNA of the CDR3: TGTGCCAGCAGCTTAAGGACTAGCGGGACCGGGGAGCTGTTTTTT.

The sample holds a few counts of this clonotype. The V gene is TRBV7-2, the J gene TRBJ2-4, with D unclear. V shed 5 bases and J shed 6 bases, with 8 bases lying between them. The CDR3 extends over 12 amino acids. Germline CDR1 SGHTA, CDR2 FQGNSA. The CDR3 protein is CASSPFPNIQYF. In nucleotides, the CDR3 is TGTGCCAGCAGCCCCTTTCCAAACATTCAGTACTTC.

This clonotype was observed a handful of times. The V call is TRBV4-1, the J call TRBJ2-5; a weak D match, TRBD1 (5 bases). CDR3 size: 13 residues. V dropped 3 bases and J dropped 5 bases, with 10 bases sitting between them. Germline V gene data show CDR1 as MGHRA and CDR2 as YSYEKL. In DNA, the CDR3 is TGCGCCAGCAGCCAGTCAGGGCGGGAGACCCAGTACTTC. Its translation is CASSQSGRETQYF.

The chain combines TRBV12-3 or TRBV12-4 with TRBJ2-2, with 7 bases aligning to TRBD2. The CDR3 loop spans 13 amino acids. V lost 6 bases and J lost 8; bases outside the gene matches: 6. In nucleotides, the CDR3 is TGTGCCAGCAGCCCCGGGGAGGGAGGGGAGCTGTTTTTT. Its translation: CASSPGEGGELFF.

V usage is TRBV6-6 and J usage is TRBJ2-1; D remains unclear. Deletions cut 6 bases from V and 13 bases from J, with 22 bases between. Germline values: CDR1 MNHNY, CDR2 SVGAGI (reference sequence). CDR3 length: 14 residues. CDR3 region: CASSQTQEQETQFF. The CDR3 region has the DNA TGTGCCAGCAGCCAAACTCAGGAGCAAGAGACCCAGTTCTTC.

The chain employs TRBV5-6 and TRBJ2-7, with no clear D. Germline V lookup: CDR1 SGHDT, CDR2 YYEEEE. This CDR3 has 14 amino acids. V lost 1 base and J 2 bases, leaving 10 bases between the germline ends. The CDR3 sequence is CASSLSDMTYEQYF. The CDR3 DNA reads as TGTGCCAGCAGCTTGTCCGACATGACCTACGAGCAGTACTTC.

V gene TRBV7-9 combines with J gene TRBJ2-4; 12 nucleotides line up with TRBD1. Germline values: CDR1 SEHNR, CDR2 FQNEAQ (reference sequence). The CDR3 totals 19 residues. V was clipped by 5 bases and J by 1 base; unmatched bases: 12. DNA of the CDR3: TGTGCCAGCAGCCGAGGTGGGACAGGGGGCGATTGGGCCAAAAACATTCAGTACTTC. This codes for CASSRGGTGGDWAKNIQYF.

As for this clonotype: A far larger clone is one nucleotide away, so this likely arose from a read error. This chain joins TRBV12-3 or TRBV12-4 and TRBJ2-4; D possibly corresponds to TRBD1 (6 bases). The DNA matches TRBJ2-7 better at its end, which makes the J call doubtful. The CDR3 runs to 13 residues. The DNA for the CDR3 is TGTGCCAGCAGTTTTGGACAGACCCACGAGCAGTACTTC. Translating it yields CASSFGQTHEQYF.

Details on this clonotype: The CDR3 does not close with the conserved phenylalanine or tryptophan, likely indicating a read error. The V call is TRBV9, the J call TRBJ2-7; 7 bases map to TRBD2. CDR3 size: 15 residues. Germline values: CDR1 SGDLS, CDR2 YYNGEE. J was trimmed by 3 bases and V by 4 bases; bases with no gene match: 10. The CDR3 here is CASSFAGTGGYEQYL. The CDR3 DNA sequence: TGTGCCAGCAGCTTCGCCGGGACGGGGGGCTACGAGCAGTACTTG.

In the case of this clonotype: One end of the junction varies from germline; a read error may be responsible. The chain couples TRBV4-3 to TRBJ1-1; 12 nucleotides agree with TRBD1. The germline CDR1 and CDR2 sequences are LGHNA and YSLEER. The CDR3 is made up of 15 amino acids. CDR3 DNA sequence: TGCGCCGGCAGCCAAGATGGGACAGGGGGCATTGAAGCTTTCTTT. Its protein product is CAGSQDGTGGIEAFF.

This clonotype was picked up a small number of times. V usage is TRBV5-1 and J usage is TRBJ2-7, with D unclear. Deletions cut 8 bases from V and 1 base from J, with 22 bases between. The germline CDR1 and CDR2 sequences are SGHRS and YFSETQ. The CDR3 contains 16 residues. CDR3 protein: CASRPTLQSGSYEQYF. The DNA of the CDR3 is TGCGCCAGTCGCCCTACTCTACAGTCGGGTTCCTACGAGCAGTACTTC. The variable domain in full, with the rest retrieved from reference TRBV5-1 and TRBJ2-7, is KAGVTQTPRYLIKTRGQQVTLSCSPISGHRSVSWYQQTPGQGLQFLFEYFSETQRNKGNFPGRFSGRQFSNSRSEMNVSTLELGDSALYLCASRPTLQSGSYEQYFGPGTRLTVT.

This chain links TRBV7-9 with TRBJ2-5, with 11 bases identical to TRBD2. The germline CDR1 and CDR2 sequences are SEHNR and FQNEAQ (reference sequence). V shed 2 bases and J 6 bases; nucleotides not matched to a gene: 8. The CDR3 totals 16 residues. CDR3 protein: CASSLTYSGGAQTQYF. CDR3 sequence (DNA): TGTGCCAGCAGCTTAACCTATAGCGGGGGGGCACAGACCCAGTACTTC.

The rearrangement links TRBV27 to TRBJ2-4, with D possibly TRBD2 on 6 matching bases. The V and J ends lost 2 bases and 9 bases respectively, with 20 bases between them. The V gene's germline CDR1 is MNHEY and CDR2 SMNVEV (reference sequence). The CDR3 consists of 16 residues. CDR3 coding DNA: TGTGCCAGCAGTTTAAGGCTAGCGAGCCCTGCAGGCATTCAGTACTTC. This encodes CASSLRLASPAGIQYF.

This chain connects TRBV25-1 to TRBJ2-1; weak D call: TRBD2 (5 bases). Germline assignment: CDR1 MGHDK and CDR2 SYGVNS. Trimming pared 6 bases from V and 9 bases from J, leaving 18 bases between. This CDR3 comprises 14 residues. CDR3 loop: CASSRTGRLGEQFF. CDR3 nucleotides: TGTGCCAGCAGCAGGACTGGACGGCTTGGTGAGCAGTTCTTC.

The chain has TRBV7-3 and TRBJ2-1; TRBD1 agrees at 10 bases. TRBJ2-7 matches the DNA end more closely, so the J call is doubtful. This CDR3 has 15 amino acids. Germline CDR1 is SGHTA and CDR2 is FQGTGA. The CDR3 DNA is TGTGCCAGCAGCTTAGGACAGGGGGGTGGCAATGAGCAGTACTTC. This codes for CASSLGQGGGNEQYF.

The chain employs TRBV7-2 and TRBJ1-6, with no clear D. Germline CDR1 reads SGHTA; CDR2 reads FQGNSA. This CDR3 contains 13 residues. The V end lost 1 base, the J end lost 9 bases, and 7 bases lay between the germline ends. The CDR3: CASSLEEISPLHF. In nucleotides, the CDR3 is TGTGCCAGCAGCTTAGAAGAGATTTCACCCCTCCACTTT.

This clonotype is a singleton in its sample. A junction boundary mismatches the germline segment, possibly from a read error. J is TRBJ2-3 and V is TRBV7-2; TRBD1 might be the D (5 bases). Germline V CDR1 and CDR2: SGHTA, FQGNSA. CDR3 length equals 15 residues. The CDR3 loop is CSSSLADRITDTQYF. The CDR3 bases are TGTTCCAGCAGCTTAGCCGACAGAATCACAGATACGCAGTATTTT. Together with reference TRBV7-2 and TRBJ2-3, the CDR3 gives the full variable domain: GAGVSQSPSNKVTEKGKDVELRCDPISGHTALYWYRQSLGQGLEFLIYFQGNSAPDKSGLPSDRFSAERTGGSVSTLTIQRTQQEDSAVYLCSSSLADRITDTQYFGPGTRLTVL.

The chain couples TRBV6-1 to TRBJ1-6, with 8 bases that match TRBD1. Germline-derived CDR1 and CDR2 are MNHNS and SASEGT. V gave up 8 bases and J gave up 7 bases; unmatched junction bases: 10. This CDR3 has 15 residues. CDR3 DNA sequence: TGTGCCAGCTTCAGGGGGGACAGGAAAAATTCACCCCTCCACTTT. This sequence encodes CASFRGDRKNSPLHF.

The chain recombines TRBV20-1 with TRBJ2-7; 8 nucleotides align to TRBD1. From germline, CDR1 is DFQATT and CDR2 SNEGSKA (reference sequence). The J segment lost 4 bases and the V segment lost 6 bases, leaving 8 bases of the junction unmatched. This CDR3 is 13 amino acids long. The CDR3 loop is CSAVGQGAYEQYF. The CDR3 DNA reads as TGCAGTGCCGTAGGTCAGGGGGCTTACGAGCAGTACTTC.

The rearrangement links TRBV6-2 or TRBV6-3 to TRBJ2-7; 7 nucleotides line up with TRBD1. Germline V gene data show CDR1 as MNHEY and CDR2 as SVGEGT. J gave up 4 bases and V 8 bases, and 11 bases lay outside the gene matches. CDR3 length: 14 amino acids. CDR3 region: CASYPGQLPYEQYF. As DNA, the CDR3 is TGTGCCAGCTACCCGGGACAGCTTCCTTACGAGCAGTACTTC.

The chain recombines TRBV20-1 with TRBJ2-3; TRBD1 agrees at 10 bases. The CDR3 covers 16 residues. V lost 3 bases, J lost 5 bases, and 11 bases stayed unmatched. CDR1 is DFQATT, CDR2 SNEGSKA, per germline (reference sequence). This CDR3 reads CSASFGTGVAGDTQYF. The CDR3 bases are TGCAGTGCTAGTTTCGGGACAGGGGTAGCGGGAGATACGCAGTATTTT.

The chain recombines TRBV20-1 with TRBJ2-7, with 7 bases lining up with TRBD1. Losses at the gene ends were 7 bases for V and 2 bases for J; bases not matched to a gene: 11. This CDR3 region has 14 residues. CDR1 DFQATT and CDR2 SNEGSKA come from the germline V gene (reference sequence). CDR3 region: CSVTRQGATYEQYF. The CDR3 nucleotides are TGCAGTGTTACCCGACAGGGAGCAACCTACGAGCAGTACTTC.

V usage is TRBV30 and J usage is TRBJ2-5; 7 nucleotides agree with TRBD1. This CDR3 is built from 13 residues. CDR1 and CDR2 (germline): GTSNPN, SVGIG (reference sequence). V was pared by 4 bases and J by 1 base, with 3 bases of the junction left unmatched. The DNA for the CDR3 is TGTGCCTGGAACCGGGACAGCCAAGAGACCCAGTACTTC. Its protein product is CAWNRDSQETQYF.

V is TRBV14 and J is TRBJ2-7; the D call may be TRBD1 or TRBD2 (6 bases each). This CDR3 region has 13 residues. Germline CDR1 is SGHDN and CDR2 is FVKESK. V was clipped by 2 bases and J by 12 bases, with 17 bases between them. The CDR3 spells CASSQSGAAEGYF. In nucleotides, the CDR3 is TGTGCCAGCAGCCAATCGGGGGCCGCCGAGGGGTACTTC.

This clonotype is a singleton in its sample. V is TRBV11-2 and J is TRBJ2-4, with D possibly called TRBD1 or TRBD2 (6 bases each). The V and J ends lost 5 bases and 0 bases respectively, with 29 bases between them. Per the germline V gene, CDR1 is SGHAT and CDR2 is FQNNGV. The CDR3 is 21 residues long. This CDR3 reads CASSQGGSWGRQPLAKNIQYF. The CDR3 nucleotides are TGTGCCAGCAGCCAAGGGGGGTCTTGGGGACGGCAACCACTAGCCAAAAACATTCAGTACTTC.

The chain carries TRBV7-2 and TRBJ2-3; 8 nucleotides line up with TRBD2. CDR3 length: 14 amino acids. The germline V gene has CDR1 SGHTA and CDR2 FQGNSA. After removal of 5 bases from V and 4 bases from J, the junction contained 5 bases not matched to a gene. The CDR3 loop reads CASSVGGVSDTQYF. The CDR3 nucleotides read TGTGCCAGCAGCGTCGGGGGGGTCTCAGATACGCAGTATTTT.

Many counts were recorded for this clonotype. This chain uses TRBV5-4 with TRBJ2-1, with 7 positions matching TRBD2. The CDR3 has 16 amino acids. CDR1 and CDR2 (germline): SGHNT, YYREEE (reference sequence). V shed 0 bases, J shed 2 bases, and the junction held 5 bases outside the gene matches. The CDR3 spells CASSLGGGITYNEQFF. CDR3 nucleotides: TGTGCCAGCAGCTTGGGGGGAGGGATCACCTACAATGAGCAGTTCTTC.

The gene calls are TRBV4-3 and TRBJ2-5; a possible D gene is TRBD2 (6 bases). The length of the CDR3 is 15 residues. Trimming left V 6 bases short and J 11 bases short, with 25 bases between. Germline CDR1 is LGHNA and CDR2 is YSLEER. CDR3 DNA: TGCGCCAGCAGGGCCTATGGGGGGAAGAACAATGAGCAGTACTTC. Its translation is CASRAYGGKNNEQYF.

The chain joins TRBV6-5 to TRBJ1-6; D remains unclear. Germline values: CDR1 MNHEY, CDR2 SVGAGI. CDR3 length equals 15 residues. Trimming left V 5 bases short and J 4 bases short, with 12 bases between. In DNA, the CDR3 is TGTGCCAGCAGTGCCAGAACTACTTATAATTCACCCCTCCACTTT. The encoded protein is CASSARTTYNSPLHF.